This TCR beta chain was recovered during a study of CD8+CD57+ T cells in acquired aplastic anemia. Study context: Sorting CD4+ and CD8+ cells gave DNA averaging about 3.3 ug.

In patients chosen for sequencing, flow cytometry had shown CD8+CD57+ cell expansion. Severe acquired aplastic anemia was present in all patients. Receipt of therapy had not occurred in any patient by the time of blood sampling. Genomic DNA, serving as template, underwent TCR beta VDJ and CDR3 profiling. TCRdb independently ran MiXCR on the reads; one entry per CDR3 protein. This table has 150,000 or so distinct CDR3 sequences, roughly 43% appearing once. V dropped 0 bases and J dropped 8 bases, with 2 bases sitting between them. The CDR3 sequence is 11 residues long. Germline V CDR1 and CDR2: SGHTA, FQGNSA.

This chain uses TRBV7-2 with TRBJ2-1; no firm D call. The TCR was taken from a human donor with aplastic anemia. Material for sequencing was sorted CD4+, CD8+, or CD8+CD57+ T cells (not recorded which) from PBMCs. CDR3 sequence reads: CASSLAHEQFF. Written as DNA, the CDR3 is TGTGCCAGCAGCTTAGCACATGAGCAGTTCTTC.